This T cell receptor (beta chain) was sequenced during a study of neurological immune-mediated disorders. Notes on the study in general: The absence of shared CDR3 amino acid sequences among expanded clones across subjects suggests private repertoires in all groups. The repertoires of 18 of 34 multiple sclerosis patients fell into one related-CDR3 cluster (a possible signature) under phylogenetic grouping.

The CDR3 covers 13 residues. V lost 1 base, J lost 3 bases, and 6 bases lay in between. Germline V gene lookup returns CDR1 LNHNV and CDR2 YYDKDF (reference sequence). From 15-18 subjects, every sequencing run obtained over 180 million TCR-beta sequences. A single record per CDR3 protein comes from TCRdb applying MiXCR to the 5' RACE reads. Here the sample spans roughly 65,000 distinct CDR3 sequences, 4.1% being singletons. This clonotype was seen ten or more times. No antigen is known for it. What was sequenced was PBMCs. The TCR was taken from a man in his forties or fifties with multiple sclerosis. The chain combines TRBV15 with TRBJ2-5; possibly TRBD1 or TRBD2 for D (5 bases each). The CDR3 protein is CATSRVGEETQYF. The CDR3, as DNA: TGTGCCACCAGCAGAGTGGGGGAAGAGACCCAGTACTTC.